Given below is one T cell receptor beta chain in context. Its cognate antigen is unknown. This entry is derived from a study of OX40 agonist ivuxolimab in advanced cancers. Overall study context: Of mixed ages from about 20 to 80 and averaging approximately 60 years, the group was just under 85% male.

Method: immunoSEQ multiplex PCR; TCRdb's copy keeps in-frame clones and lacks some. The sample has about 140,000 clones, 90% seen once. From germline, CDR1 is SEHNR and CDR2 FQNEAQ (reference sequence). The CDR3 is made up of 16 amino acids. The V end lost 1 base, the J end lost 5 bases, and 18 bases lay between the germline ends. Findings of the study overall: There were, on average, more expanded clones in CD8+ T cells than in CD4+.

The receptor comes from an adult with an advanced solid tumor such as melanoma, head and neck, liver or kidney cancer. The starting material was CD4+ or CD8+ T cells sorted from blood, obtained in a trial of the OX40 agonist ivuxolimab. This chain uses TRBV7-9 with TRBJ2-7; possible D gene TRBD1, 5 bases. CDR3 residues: CASSLDGSGNSHEQYF. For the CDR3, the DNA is TGTGCCAGCAGCTTAGACGGGTCAGGGAATTCTCACGAGCAGTACTTC.